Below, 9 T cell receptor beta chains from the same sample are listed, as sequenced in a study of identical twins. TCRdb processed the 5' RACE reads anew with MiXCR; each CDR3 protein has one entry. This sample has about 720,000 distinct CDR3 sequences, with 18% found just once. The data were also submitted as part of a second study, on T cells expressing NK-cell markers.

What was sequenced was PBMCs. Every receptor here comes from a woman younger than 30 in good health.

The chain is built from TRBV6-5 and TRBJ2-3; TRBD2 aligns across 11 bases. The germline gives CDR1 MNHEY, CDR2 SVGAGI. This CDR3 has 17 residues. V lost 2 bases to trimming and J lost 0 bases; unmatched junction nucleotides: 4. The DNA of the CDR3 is TGTGCCAGCAGTTACCACAGGACTAGCGGGAGCACAGATACGCAGTATTTT. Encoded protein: CASSYHRTSGSTDTQYF.

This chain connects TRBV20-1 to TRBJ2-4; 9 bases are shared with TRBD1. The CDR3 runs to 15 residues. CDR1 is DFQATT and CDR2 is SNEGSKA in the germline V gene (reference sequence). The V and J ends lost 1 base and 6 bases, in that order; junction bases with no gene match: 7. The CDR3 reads CSARVGDRDVNIQYF. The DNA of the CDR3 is TGCAGTGCTAGAGTAGGGGACAGGGACGTAAACATTCAGTACTTC.

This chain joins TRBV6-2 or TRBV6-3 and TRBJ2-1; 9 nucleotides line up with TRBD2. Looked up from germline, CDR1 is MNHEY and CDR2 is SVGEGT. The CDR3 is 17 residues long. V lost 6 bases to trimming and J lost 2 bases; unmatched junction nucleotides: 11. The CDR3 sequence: CASRAPWGTSTYNEQFF. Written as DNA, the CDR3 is TGTGCCAGCAGAGCTCCCTGGGGGACTAGCACCTACAATGAGCAGTTCTTC.

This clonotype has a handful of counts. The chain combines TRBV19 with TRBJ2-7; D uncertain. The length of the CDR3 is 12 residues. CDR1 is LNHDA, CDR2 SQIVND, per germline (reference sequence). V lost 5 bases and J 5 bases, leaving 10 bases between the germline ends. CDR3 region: CASSSTLHEQYF. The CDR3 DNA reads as TGTGCCAGTAGTTCGACCTTGCACGAGCAGTACTTC.

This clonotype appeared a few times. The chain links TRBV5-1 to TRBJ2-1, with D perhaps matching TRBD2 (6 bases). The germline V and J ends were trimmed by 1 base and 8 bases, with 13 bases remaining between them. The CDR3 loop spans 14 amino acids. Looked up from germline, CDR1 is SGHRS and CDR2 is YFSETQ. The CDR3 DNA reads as TGCGCCAGCAGCTTGAACGGGAGTCCCCATGAGCAGTTCTTC. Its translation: CASSLNGSPHEQFF.

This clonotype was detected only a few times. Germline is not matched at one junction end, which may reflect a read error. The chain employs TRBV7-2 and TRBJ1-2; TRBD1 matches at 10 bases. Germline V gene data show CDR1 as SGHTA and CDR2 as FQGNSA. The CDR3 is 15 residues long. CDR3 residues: CASSIEAGTQGTGVF. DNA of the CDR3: TGTGCCAGCAGTATAGAAGCAGGGACACAGGGGACAGGGGTCTTC. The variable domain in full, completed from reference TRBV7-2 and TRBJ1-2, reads GAGVSQSPSNKVTEKGKDVELRCDPISGHTALYWYRQSLGQGLEFLIYFQGNSAPDKSGLPSDRFSAERTGGSVSTLTIQRTQQEDSAVYLCASSIEAGTQGTGVFGSGTRLTVV.

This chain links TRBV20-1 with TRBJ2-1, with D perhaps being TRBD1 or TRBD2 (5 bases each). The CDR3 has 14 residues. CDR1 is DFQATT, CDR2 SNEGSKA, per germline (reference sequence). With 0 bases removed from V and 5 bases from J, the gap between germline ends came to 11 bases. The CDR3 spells CSARELGVHNEQFF. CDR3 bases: TGCAGTGCTAGAGAGTTGGGGGTCCACAATGAGCAGTTCTTC.

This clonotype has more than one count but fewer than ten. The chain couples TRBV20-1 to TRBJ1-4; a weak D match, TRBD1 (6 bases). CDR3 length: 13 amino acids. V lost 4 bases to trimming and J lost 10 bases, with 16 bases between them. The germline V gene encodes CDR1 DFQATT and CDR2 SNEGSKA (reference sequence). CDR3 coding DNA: TGCAGTGCTACAGGGACAAGGTTGAGAAAACTGTTTTTT. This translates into CSATGTRLRKLFF.

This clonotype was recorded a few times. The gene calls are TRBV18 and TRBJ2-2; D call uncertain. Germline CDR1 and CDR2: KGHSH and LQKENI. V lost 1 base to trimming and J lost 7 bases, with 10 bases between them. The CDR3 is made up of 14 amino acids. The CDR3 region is CASSPLVGHGELFF. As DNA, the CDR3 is TGTGCCAGCTCACCACTCGTAGGCCACGGGGAGCTGTTTTTT.